The T cell receptor beta chain described here comes from a study of T cells in Graves' hyperthyroidism and ophthalmopathy. Study details: Peripheral blood was acquired at first diagnosis, ahead of any therapy whatsoever. Study-wide results and limits: Median prediction lead before ophthalmopathy onset was six to eight months with the model.

A lack of ophthalmopathy progression within 18 months defined stable Graves' hyperthyroidism. It was 10 ml of fresh peripheral blood that supplied the PBMCs. From RNA transcripts, TCR beta CDR3 regions were amplified. The TCR CDR3 was amplified in a first-round RT-PCR using the HTBI primer set. TCRdb used MiXCR to reprocess the multiplex PCR reads, holding one entry per CDR3 protein. The repertoire holds a few hundred thousand distinct CDR3 sequences, with around 21% as singletons. V gave up 6 bases and J gave up 6 bases; unmatched junction bases: 8. The germline gives CDR1 MNHNS, CDR2 SASEGT. The CDR3 has 13 residues. This clonotype was observed many times. What it binds is unknown.

The chain joins TRBV6-1 to TRBJ2-7; 7 nucleotides match TRBD1. The sequenced material came from blood. This sequence originates from a man between 18 and 29 years old with Graves' hyperthyroidism. The chain's CDR3 is CASRSTGDGEQYF. The DNA of the CDR3 is TGTGCCAGCAGGTCCACAGGGGACGGCGAGCAGTACTTC.